The entry below gives a single TCR beta chain sequence along with its context. It has no known antigen specificity. No quality values exist for individual bases; no much larger clone is one base distant. The entire amount of isolated RNA was reverse transcribed using the High Capacity cDNA Reverse Transcription Kit, so the sequenced TCRB transcripts were expressed ones. Naive, central memory and regulatory T cell samples underwent deep immunoSEQ sequencing, averaging about 3.57 million total reads per sample. Sorted cells were lysed in RLT buffer, and RNA was extracted using DNase-treated RNeasy Micro or Mini kits according to cell number. Each cell subset was processed on its own to prevent cross-contamination, while patient and healthy donor samples were processed together. The immunoSEQ multiplex PCR was used to amplify TCRB sequences from cDNA, generating 87-bp fragments that spanned the CDR3 region. Sequencing of the amplicons was done on the Illumina HiSeq platform. From the authors' description of their analysis: Synthetic template baselines were used to correct PCR bias computationally, reads within Hamming distance 2 were collapsed, and singletons that could not be merged were discarded. Reads were aligned to IMGT to assign V, D and J genes, CDR3 length, and insertions or deletions at six rearrangement sites. Within each subset, clonotype counts were normalized to the number of sorted cells before true diversity and Gini coefficients were calculated with the tcR R package. Repertoire sharing was quantified using the overlap coefficient calculated on TCRB nucleotide sequences. Not all clones reach the TCRdb copy of this immuneACCESS table, which keeps in-frame sequences only. Checked studies attribute under half of the gap to unresolved V genes and leave the rest unexplained. D and trimming come from the DNA, and the V and J calls and clone size come from that table. Here the sample has 95,000 to 150,000 clones; 15% to 20% occur a single time. About 2.4% of the sample is held by the ten biggest clonotypes.

These data are taken from a study of beta chain features in type 1 diabetes (dated by TCRdb to 2016 to 2018). Background on the whole study: Mean age, gender distribution, total cell number and subset yield were not different between patients and healthy donors. Across all samples, some 100,000,000 sorted cells were examined, and cell number per subset correlated strongly with RNA yield. The study compared the TCRB repertoires of sorted circulating CD4+ T cell subsets in recently diagnosed type 1 diabetes patients with those in matched healthy donors. Naive and central memory subsets were obtained from all 30 or so donors, but regulatory and stem cell-like memory subsets were isolated from only 8 patients and roughly eight healthy donors. General study outcomes and caveats: Patients with type 1 diabetes made fewer insertions and deleted more nucleotides at VDJ recombination sites, implying thymic rearrangement abnormalities. PCR may preferentially amplify shorter templates, but because patient and control samples were amplified and corrected together, any resulting skew would affect both groups equally. The naive, central memory and regulatory TCRB repertoires appeared to resemble one another more closely among patients than among healthy donors. Only small numbers of individuals were included in the HLA sub-analyses, which left unresolved whether HLA type had any influence on TCRB rearrangement. A moderate but significant shortening of TCRB CDR3 length was observed in type 1 diabetes patients in all four CD4+ subsets. Because cDNA was sequenced instead of genomic DNA, highly expressing activated cells could be over-represented, though the groups showed no difference in activation or CD3 levels.

Trimming at the junction amounts to 3 bases on V and 0 bases on J, and the germline ends lie 9 bases apart. From cysteine to phenylalanine, the CDR3 is 14 amino acids long. The only DNA kept is the CDR3, 42 bases in frame from the first base. CDR1 SGDLS and CDR2 YYNGEE were looked up in the germline V gene. Each donor gave one peripheral blood draw, averaging approximately 120 mL, which was collected into heparinised tubes. A BD FACSAria II and a panel including CD45RO, CCR7, CD25, CD127, CD95 and CD27 were used to sort naive, central memory, regulatory and stem cell-like memory CD4+ T cells. Purity was above 95% for every sorted population. PBMCs were isolated right away by Lymphoprep density gradient centrifugation and were stained directly, without culture. So that batch effects would be minimized, each experiment stained and sorted samples in pairs, pairing one healthy donor with one patient.

The sequence links TRBV9 to TRBJ1-1; no confident D gene assignment can be made. The receptor comes from a man between 18 and 29 years old with type 1 diabetes. The sample comprised central memory CD4+ T cells from blood. The base sequence is TGTGCCAGCAGCGCAGATATCATGAACACTGAAGCTTTCTTT. Translated, it reads CASSADIMNTEAFF.